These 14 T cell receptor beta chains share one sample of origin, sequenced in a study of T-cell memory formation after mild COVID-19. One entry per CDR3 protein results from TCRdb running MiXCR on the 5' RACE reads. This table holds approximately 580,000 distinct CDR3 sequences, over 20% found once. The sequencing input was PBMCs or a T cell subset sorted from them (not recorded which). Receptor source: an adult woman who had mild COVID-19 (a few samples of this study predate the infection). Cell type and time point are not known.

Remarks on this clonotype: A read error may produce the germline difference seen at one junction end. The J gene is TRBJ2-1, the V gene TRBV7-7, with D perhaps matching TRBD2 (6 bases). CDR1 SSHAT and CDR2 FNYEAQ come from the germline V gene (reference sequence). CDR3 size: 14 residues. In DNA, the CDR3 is TGTGCTAGCAGCTTAGATTCTAGCGACAATGAGCAGTTCTTC. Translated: CASSLDSSDNEQFF. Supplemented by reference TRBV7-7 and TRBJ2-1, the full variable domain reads GAGVSQSPRYKVTKRGQDVTLRCDPISSHATLYWYQQALGQGPEFLTYFNYEAQPDKSGLPSDRFSAERPEGSISTLTIQRTEQRDSAMYRCASSLDSSDNEQFFGPGTRLTVL.

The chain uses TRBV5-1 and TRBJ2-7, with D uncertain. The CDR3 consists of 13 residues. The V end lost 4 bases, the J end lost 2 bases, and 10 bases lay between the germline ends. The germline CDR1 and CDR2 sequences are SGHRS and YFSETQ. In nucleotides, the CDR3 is TGCGCCAGCAGCCCCGACTCGACCTACGAGCAGTACTTC. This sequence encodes CASSPDSTYEQYF.

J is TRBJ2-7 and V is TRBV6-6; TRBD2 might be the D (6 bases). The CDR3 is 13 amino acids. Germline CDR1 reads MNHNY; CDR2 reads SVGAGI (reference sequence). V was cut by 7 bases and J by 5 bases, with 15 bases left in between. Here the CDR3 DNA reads TGTGCCAGCATATCATGGAGGGTCGACGAGCAGTACTTC. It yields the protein CASISWRVDEQYF.

CDR3 in amino acids: CASIPGGASYNEQFF. For the CDR3, the DNA is TGTGCCAGCATACCCGGGGGCGCATCCTACAATGAGCAGTTCTTC. The J gene is TRBJ2-1, the V gene TRBV6-2 or TRBV6-3, with D possibly being TRBD1 or TRBD2 (6 bases each). The CDR3 runs 15 residues. Trimming removed 7 bases from V and 1 base from J, with 14 bases in between. CDR1 and CDR2 (germline): MNHEY, SVGEGT.

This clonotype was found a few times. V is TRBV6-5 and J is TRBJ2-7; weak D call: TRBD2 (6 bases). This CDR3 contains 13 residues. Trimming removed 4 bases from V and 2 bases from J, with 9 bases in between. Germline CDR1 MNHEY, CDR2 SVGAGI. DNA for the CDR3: TGTGCCAGCAGTTCGGACTACCCCTACGAGCAGTACTTC. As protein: CASSSDYPYEQYF.

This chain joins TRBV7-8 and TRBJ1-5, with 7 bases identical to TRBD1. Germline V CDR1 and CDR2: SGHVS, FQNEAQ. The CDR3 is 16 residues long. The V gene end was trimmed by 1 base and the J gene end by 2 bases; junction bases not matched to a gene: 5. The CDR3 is CASSLVPTGGNQPQHF. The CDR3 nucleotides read TGTGCCAGCAGCTTAGTTCCCACAGGGGGCAATCAGCCCCAGCATTTT.

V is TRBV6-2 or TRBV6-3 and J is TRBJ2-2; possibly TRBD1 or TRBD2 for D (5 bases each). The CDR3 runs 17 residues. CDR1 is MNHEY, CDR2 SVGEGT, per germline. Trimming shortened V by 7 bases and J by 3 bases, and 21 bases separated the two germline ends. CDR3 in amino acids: CASTSLLGRGDTGELFF. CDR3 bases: TGTGCCAGCACCAGCTTATTAGGACGAGGGGACACCGGGGAGCTGTTTTTT.

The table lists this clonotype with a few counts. CDR3 bases: TGTGCCAGCGGGCGGGAGGCGAGGACCGGGGAGCTGTTTTTT. It codes for CASGREARTGELFF. The chain carries TRBV6-2 or TRBV6-3 and TRBJ2-2, with TRBD2 identical over 8 bases. The germline V gene has CDR1 MNHEY and CDR2 SVGEGT. The CDR3 sequence is 14 residues long. The V gene end was trimmed by 8 bases and the J gene end by 5 bases; junction bases not matched to a gene: 7.

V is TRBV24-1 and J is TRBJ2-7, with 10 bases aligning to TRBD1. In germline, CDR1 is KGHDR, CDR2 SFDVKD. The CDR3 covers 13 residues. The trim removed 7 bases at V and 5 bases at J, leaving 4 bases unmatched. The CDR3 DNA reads TGTGCCACCAGCCCCGGGACAGGGGACGAGCAGTACTTC. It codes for CATSPGTGDEQYF.

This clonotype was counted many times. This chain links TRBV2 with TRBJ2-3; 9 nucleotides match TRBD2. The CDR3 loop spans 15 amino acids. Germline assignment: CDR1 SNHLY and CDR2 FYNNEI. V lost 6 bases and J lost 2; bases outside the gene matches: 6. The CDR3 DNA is TGTGCCAGCAGCGTTAGCGGGAGAATCACAGATACGCAGTATTTT. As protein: CASSVSGRITDTQYF. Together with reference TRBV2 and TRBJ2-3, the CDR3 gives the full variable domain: EPEVTQTPSHQVTQMGQEVILRCVPISNHLYFYWYRQILGQKVEFLVSFYNNEISEKSEIFDDQFSVERPDGSNFTLKIRSTKLEDSAMYFCASSVSGRITDTQYFGPGTRLTVL.

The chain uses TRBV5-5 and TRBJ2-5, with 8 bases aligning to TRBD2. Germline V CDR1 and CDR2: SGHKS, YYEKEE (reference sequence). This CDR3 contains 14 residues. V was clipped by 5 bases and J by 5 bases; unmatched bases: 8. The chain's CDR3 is CASRPGGTEETQYF. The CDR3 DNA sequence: TGTGCCAGCAGACCGGGGGGGACTGAGGAGACCCAGTACTTC.

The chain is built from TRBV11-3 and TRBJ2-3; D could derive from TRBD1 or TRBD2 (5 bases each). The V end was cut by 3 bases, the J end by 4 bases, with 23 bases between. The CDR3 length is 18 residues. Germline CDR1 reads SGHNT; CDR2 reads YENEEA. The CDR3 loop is CASSFSGAPGRPADTQYF. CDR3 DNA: TGTGCCAGCAGCTTCAGTGGTGCCCCGGGACGCCCGGCAGATACGCAGTATTTT.

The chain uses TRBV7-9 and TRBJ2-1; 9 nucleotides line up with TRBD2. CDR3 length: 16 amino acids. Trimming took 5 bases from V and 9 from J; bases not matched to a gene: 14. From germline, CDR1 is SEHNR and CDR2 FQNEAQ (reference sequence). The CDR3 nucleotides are TGTGCCAGCAGCCCCCGGGTTAGCGGGGGACCAGGTGAGCAGTTCTTC. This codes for CASSPRVSGGPGEQFF.

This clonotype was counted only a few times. CDR3 region: CASSFFGMSSYNEQFF. CDR3 in DNA: TGTGCCAGCAGCTTCTTCGGGATGAGCTCCTACAATGAGCAGTTCTTC. The gene calls are TRBV5-6 and TRBJ2-1, with TRBD2 as a possible D gene (5 bases). The CDR3 is 16 amino acids. V lost 2 bases and J 0 bases, leaving 12 bases between the germline ends. Germline-derived CDR1 and CDR2 are SGHDT and YYEEEE. Using reference TRBV5-6 and TRBJ2-1 for the parts outside the CDR3, the full variable domain is DAGVTQSPTHLIKTRGQQVTLRCSPKSGHDTVSWYQQALGQGPQFIFQYYEEEERQRGNFPDRFSGHQFPNYSSELNVNALLLGDSALYLCASSFFGMSSYNEQFFGPGTRLTVL.